This passage covers 14 T cell receptor beta chains from one sample sequenced in a study of T cells in Graves' hyperthyroidism and ophthalmopathy. Amplification of TCR beta CDR3 regions used RNA as the template. An initial round of RT-PCR targeting the TCR CDR3 relied on the HTBI primer set. Via MiXCR, TCRdb re-called the multiplex PCR reads, giving one row per CDR3 protein. The top ten hold 53% of the sample, which has some 200,000 distinct CDR3 sequences, around 16% seen once. Specimen: blood. The receptors come from a woman in her forties or fifties with Graves' hyperthyroidism.

Many counts were recorded for this clonotype. V gene TRBV2 combines with J gene TRBJ2-7, with D unclear. The CDR3 contains 12 residues. Trimming removed 4 bases from V and 2 bases from J, with 6 bases in between. Germline values: CDR1 SNHLY, CDR2 FYNNEI. The CDR3 DNA is TGTGCCAGCAGTGTCCTCACCTACGAGCAGTACTTC. It yields the protein CASSVLTYEQYF.

The table lists this clonotype with many counts. The chain joins TRBV4-1 to TRBJ1-1, with 12 bases aligning to TRBD1. V dropped 4 bases and J dropped 5; count of bases not matched to a gene: 8. The CDR3 is made up of 16 amino acids. Germline assignment: CDR1 MGHRA and CDR2 YSYEKL. Here the CDR3 DNA reads TGCGCCAGCAGCCGACCGGGACAGGGGGCGAGGACTGAAGCTTTCTTT. It encodes CASSRPGQGARTEAFF.

This clonotype was seen at least ten times. The rearrangement joins TRBV19 to TRBJ2-3; 12 bases map to TRBD2. Germline CDR1 reads LNHDA; CDR2 reads SQIVND (reference sequence). The CDR3 has 16 amino acids. V shed 5 bases, J shed 3 bases, and the junction held 6 bases outside the gene matches. The CDR3 DNA sequence: TGTGCCAGTAGTTGGACTAGCGGGATTCGAACAGATACGCAGTATTTT. Its translation: CASSWTSGIRTDTQYF. The whole variable domain, filled in from reference TRBV19 and TRBJ2-3, reads DGGITQSPKYLFRKEGQNVTLSCEQNLNHDAMYWYRQDPGQGLRLIYYSQIVNDFQKGDIAEGYSVSREKKESFPLTVTSAQKNPTAFYLCASSWTSGIRTDTQYFGPGTRLTVL.

The V and J genes are TRBV7-3 and TRBJ2-1; D is unresolved. The V end was cut by 4 bases, the J end by 5 bases, with 12 bases between. The CDR3 sequence is 14 residues long. Germline CDR1 SGHTA, CDR2 FQGTGA. The CDR3: CASSSALWDNEQFF. CDR3 DNA: TGTGCCAGCAGCTCTGCCCTCTGGGACAATGAGCAGTTCTTC. The variable domain in full, completed from reference TRBV7-3 and TRBJ2-1, reads GAGVSQTPSNKVTEKGKYVELRCDPISGHTALYWYRQSLGQGPEFLIYFQGTGAADDSGLPNDRFFAVRPEGSVSTLKIQRTERGDSAVYLCASSSALWDNEQFFGPGTRLTVL.

This clonotype was seen at least ten times. The chain is built from TRBV6-1 and TRBJ2-7; D is unclear. The germline gives CDR1 MNHNS, CDR2 SASEGT. Trimming removed 7 bases at V and 3 bases at J, with 22 bases between. CDR3 length: 16 residues. CDR3 residues: CASKGRTDQSIYEQYF. The CDR3 nucleotides are TGTGCCAGCAAAGGTAGGACGGACCAATCTATCTACGAGCAGTACTTC.

The table lists this clonotype with a few counts. The CDR3 nucleotides are TGTGCCAGTAGAGCGAGGGGTCGCTCCTACGAGCAGTACTTC. Translating it yields CASRARGRSYEQYF. This chain uses TRBV19 with TRBJ2-7, with D perhaps given as TRBD1 or TRBD2 (5 bases each). The germline V and J ends were trimmed by 6 bases and 0 bases, with 12 bases remaining between them. Looked up from germline, CDR1 is LNHDA and CDR2 is SQIVND (reference sequence). The length of the CDR3 is 14 residues.

This clonotype was seen repeatedly, ten times or more. CDR3 in amino acids: CASSAKTGWINRSGANVLTF. Here the CDR3 DNA reads TGTGCCAGCAGTGCCAAGACAGGGTGGATAAATCGGTCGGGGGCCAACGTCCTGACTTTC. The rearrangement joins TRBV12-3 or TRBV12-4 to TRBJ2-6; 7 bases are a match to TRBD1. The length of the CDR3 is 20 residues. Unmatched junction bases numbered 20, after V lost 5 bases and J lost 4 bases.

This clonotype was seen repeatedly, ten times or more. V and J are TRBV7-3 and TRBJ2-1; TRBD2 agrees at 10 bases. The germline V gene encodes CDR1 SGHTA and CDR2 FQGTGA. V was pared by 0 bases and J by 0 bases, with 5 bases of the junction left unmatched. The CDR3 runs 18 residues. The CDR3 spells CASSLTGSGRSSYNEQFF. The CDR3 nucleotides read TGTGCCAGCAGCTTAACAGGTAGCGGGAGGTCCTCCTACAATGAGCAGTTCTTC. The full variable domain, rest sourced from reference TRBV7-3 and TRBJ2-1, is GAGVSQTPSNKVTEKGKYVELRCDPISGHTALYWYRQSLGQGPEFLIYFQGTGAADDSGLPNDRFFAVRPEGSVSTLKIQRTERGDSAVYLCASSLTGSGRSSYNEQFFGPGTRLTVL.

In its sample, this clonotype was seen a few times. V is TRBV29-1 and J is TRBJ2-7; perhaps TRBD1 as D (6 bases). Germline V gene lookup returns CDR1 SQVTM and CDR2 ANQGSEA. V was pared by 0 bases and J by 3 bases, with 9 bases between. CDR3 length: 13 residues. CDR3 DNA sequence: TGCAGCGTTGAAGATGAAGGGGGCTACGAGCAGTACTTC. This gives the protein CSVEDEGGYEQYF.

The chain uses TRBV5-1 and TRBJ2-4; the match to TRBD2 covers 9 bases. Trimming took 4 bases from V and 2 from J; bases not matched to a gene: 16. This CDR3 contains 19 residues. From germline, CDR1 is SGHRS and CDR2 YFSETQ. The CDR3 DNA reads TGCGCCAGCAGCGGTATGGGAGGAAGCGGGAGGTCGACCAAAAACATTCAGTACTTC. Protein: CASSGMGGSGRSTKNIQYF.

There are many counts of this clonotype. V and J are TRBV6-1 and TRBJ2-5, with 7 bases identical to TRBD1. V lost 0 bases to trimming and J lost 4 bases; unmatched junction nucleotides: 8. Germline V gene sequence: CDR1 MNHNS, CDR2 SASEGT. The CDR3 is made up of 16 amino acids. CDR3 coding DNA: TGTGCCAGCAGTGAAGCGCTGTGGGCAGGGGGAGAGACCCAGTACTTC. Translating it yields CASSEALWAGGETQYF.

There are many counts of this clonotype. The V call is TRBV29-1, the J call TRBJ2-1; no clear D. Germline values: CDR1 SQVTM, CDR2 ANQGSEA. This CDR3 has 13 residues. V shed 1 base and J shed 4 bases, with 8 bases lying between them. CDR3 region: CSVEGEWYNEQFF. CDR3 in DNA: TGCAGCGTTGAAGGAGAGTGGTACAATGAGCAGTTCTTC.

V is TRBV18 and J is TRBJ2-2; 7 positions agree with TRBD1. The length of the CDR3 is 14 residues. V lost 4 bases, J lost 5 bases, and 4 bases stayed unmatched. Germline CDR1 reads KGHSH; CDR2 reads LQKENI. The CDR3 nucleotides are TGTGCCAGCTCACGCCAGGGGGATACCGGGGAGCTGTTTTTT. This translates into CASSRQGDTGELFF.

The chain carries TRBV7-9 and TRBJ1-2; 11 nucleotides line up with TRBD1. The CDR3 is 17 amino acids. The trim removed 5 bases at V and 4 bases at J, leaving 12 bases unmatched. In germline, CDR1 is SEHNR, CDR2 FQNEAQ (reference sequence). CDR3 in amino acids: CASSPPGDRGKFYGYTF. In DNA form, the CDR3 reads TGTGCCAGCAGCCCCCCAGGGGACAGGGGGAAATTCTATGGCTACACCTTC. The variable domain in full, completed from reference TRBV7-9 and TRBJ1-2, reads DTGVSQNPRHKITKRGQNVTFRCDPISEHNRLYWYRQTLGQGPEFLTYFQNEAQLEKSRLLSDRFSAERPKGSFSTLEIQRTEQGDSAMYLCASSPPGDRGKFYGYTFGSGTRLTVV.